This note documents a single TCR beta chain sequence. Its antigen is as yet unknown. The V and J ends lost 3 bases and 0 bases respectively, with 12 bases between them. Per germline, CDR1 SNHLY and CDR2 FYNNEI. This CDR3 region has 16 residues. This sample is part of a study of T cell repertoires in cytomegalovirus infection. Study-wide background: Public TCR beta signatures provided an indication of both CMV infection and a matching HLA type. General study findings and limits: CMV-specific TCR beta clonotypes restricted by HLA-C were the ones dominating the ex vivo response.

TCRdb reanalysed the reads using MiXCR and keeps one entry per CDR3 protein. The sample includes about 460,000 distinct CDR3 sequences, about 11% of them seen just once. This receptor was obtained from a human donor in good health (CMV status not recorded). Some clones in this sample may be carry-over from other donors' samples. Sequenced material: PBMCs. The chain is built from TRBV2 and TRBJ1-5; D is unclear. The CDR3: CASSDYSQYSNQPQHF. The CDR3 coding sequence is TGTGCCAGCAGTGACTACTCGCAGTATAGCAATCAGCCCCAGCATTTT.